The TCR beta chain described here comes from a study of CD8 T cells in Susac syndrome. It was with random hexamers that roughly 0.45 to 1 ug RNA was reverse transcribed. MiXCR, applied by TCRdb to the immunoSEQ multiplex PCR reads, yields one record per CDR3 protein. The sample records about 250,000 distinct CDR3 sequences, approximately 92% being singletons. CD8+ and CD4+ T cells circulating in blood were sequenced for TCR beta. The length of the CDR3 is 14 residues. Germline CDR1 is DFQATT and CDR2 is SNEGSKA (reference sequence). Between the trimmed V and J ends, which lost 0 bases and 12 bases, there was a span of 18 bases.

This TCR was recovered from a human donor with multiple sclerosis. Specimen: CD4+ T cells from PBMCs. This rearrangement joins TRBV20-1 to TRBJ2-1, with no clear D. CDR3 sequence: CSAREGGLRFGQFF. The CDR3 DNA sequence: TGCAGTGCTAGAGAGGGCGGATTACGTTTTGGGCAGTTCTTC.